This T cell receptor (beta chain) was obtained from a study of blood T cell repertoires in COVID-19. On the study more broadly: The cDNA or gDNA used as material had been derived from T cells, B-cell-depleted T cells, or PBMCs.

TCRdb keeps only in-frame clones here, not all; method: immunoSEQ multiplex PCR. The repertoire holds about 280,000 clones, with approximately 85% as singletons. V was pared by 8 bases and J by 10 bases, with 15 bases between. Per the germline V gene, CDR1 is LNHDA and CDR2 is SQIVND (reference sequence). This CDR3 has 12 residues. The clonotype originates from a man aged 50 or older with active or convalescent COVID-19. Sequenced material: peripheral blood. This chain uses TRBV19 with TRBJ2-1, with D possibly matching TRBD2 (6 bases). The CDR3 here is CASGDLPKEQFF. The DNA of the CDR3 is TGTGCCAGTGGGGACTTGCCCAAGGAGCAGTTCTTC.